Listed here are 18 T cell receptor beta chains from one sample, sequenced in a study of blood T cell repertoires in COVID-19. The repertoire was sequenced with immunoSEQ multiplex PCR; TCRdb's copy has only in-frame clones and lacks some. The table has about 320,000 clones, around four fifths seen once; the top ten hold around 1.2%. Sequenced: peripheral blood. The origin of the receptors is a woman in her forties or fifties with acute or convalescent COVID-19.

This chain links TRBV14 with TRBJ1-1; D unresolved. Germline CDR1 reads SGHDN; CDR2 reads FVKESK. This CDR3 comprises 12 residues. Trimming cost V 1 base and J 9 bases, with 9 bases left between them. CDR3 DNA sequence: TGTGCCAGCAGCCAAGTTCAACTTAAAGCTTTCTTT. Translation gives CASSQVQLKAFF.

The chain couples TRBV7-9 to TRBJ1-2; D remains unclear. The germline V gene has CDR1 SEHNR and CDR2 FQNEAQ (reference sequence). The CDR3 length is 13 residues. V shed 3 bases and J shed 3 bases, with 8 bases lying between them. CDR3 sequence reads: CASSFVGDYGYTF. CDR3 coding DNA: TGTGCCAGCAGCTTCGTCGGAGACTATGGCTACACCTTC. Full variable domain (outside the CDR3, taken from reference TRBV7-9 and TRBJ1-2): DTGVSQNPRHKITKRGQNVTFRCDPISEHNRLYWYRQTLGQGPEFLTYFQNEAQLEKSRLLSDRFSAERPKGSFSTLEIQRTEQGDSAMYLCASSFVGDYGYTFGSGTRLTVV.

This CDR3 reads CASDGLSGRVNTGELFF. The CDR3 DNA sequence: TGTGCCAGCGATGGACTTAGCGGGAGGGTGAACACCGGGGAGCTGTTTTTT. This rearrangement joins TRBV21-1 to TRBJ2-2; the tabulated D call, TRBD2, remains unverified against the DNA. TRBV21-1 is deemed a pseudogene. The CDR3 is 17 residues long.

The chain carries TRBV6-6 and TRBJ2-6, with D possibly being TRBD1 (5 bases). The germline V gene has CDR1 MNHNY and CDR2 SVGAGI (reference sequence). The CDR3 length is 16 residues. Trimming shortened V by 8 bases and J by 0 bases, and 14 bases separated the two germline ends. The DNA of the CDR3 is TGTGCCAGCGTCTTCCCCAGGGACTCTGGGGCCAACGTCCTGACTTTC. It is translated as CASVFPRDSGANVLTF.

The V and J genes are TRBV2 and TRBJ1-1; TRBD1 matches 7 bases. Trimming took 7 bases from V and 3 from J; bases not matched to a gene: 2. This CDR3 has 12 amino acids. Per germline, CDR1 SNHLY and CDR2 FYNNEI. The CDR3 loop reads CASTDRDTEAFF. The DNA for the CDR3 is TGTGCCAGCACCGACAGGGACACTGAAGCTTTCTTT.

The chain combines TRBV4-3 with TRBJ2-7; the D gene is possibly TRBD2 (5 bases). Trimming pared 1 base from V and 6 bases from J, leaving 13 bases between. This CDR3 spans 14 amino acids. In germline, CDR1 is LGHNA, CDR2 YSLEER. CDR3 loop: CASSQGEIGVEQYF. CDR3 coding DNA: TGCGCCAGCAGCCAAGGGGAAATCGGGGTCGAGCAGTACTTC.

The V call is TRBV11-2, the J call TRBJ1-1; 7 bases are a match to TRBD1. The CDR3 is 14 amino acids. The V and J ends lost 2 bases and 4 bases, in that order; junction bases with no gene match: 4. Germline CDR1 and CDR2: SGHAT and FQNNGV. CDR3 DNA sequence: TGTGCCAGCAGCTTAAACCGGGACAGCACTGAAGCTTTCTTT. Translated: CASSLNRDSTEAFF.

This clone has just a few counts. The CDR3 sequence is CWPNRDEQYV. CDR3 sequence (DNA): TGTTGGCCTAACAGGGACGAGCAGTACGTC. This chain connects TRBV30 to TRBJ2-7; D is perhaps TRBD1 (6 bases). CDR3 length equals 10 residues. The germline CDR1 and CDR2 sequences are GTSNPN and SVGIG (reference sequence).

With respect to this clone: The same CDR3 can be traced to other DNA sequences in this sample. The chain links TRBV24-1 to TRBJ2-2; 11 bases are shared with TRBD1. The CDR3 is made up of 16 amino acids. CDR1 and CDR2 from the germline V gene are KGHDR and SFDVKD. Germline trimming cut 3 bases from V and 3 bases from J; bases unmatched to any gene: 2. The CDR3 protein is CATSDPGQGDTGELFF. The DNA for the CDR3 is TGTGCCACCAGTGATCCGGGACAGGGGGACACCGGGGAGCTGTTTTTT.

The DNA for the CDR3 is TGTGCCAGCTCACCACCTCGCCAGGCTAGCGGGGCCCAGCGGGATACGCAGTATTTT. Its translation: CASSPPRQASGAQRDTQYF. The chain is built from TRBV18 and TRBJ2-3; TRBD2 matches 9 bases. The CDR3 extends over 19 amino acids. From germline, CDR1 is KGHSH and CDR2 LQKENI. The trim removed 0 bases at V and 6 bases at J, leaving 16 bases unmatched.

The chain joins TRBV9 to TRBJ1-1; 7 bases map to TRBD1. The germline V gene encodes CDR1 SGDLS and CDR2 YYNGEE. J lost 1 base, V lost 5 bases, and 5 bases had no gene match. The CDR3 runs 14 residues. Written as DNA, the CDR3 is TGTGCCAGCAGTTATACAGGGGAGAACACTGAAGCTTTCTTT. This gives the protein CASSYTGENTEAFF.

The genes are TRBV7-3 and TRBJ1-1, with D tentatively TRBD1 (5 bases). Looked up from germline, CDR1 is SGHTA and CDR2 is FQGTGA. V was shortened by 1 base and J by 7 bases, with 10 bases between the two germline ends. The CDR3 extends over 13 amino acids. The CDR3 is CASSLNTQGEAFF. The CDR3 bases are TGTGCCAGCAGCTTAAATACTCAGGGTGAAGCTTTCTTT.

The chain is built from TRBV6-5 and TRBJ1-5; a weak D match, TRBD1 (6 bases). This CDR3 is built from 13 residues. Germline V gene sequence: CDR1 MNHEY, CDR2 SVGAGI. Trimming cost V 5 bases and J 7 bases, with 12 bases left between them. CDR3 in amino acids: CASSPDRFQPQHF. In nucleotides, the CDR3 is TGTGCCAGCAGTCCTGACAGGTTCCAGCCCCAGCATTTT.

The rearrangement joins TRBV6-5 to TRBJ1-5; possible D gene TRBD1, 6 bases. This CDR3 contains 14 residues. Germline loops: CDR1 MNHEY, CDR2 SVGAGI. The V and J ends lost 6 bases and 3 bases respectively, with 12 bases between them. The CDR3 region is CASRTAGVNQPQHF. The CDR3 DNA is TGTGCCAGCAGAACCGCAGGGGTCAATCAGCCCCAGCATTTT.

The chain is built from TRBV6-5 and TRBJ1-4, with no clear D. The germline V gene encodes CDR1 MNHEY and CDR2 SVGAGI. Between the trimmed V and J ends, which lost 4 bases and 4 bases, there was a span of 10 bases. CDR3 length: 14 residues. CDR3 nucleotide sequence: TGTGCCAGCAGTTCCCCGTCGGGTAATGAAAAACTGTTTTTT. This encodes CASSSPSGNEKLFF.

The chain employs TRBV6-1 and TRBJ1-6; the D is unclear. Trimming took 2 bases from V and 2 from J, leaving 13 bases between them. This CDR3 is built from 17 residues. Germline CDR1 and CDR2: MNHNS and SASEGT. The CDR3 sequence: CASSEFYGSAYNSPLHF. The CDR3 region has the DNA TGTGCCAGCAGTGAATTTTACGGCAGCGCCTATAATTCACCCCTCCACTTT.

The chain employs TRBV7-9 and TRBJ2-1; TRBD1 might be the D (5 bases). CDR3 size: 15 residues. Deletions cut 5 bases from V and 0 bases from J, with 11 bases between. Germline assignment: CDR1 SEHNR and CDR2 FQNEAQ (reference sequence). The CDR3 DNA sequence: TGTGCCAGCAGCCTAAGACAGAGCTCCTACAATGAGCAGTTCTTC. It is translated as CASSLRQSSYNEQFF.

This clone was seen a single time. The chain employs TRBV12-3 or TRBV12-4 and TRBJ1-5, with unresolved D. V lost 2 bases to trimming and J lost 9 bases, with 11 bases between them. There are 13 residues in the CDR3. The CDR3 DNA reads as TGTGCCAGCAGTTTAAACGGAGGAGCGCCCCAGCATTTT. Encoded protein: CASSLNGGAPQHF.